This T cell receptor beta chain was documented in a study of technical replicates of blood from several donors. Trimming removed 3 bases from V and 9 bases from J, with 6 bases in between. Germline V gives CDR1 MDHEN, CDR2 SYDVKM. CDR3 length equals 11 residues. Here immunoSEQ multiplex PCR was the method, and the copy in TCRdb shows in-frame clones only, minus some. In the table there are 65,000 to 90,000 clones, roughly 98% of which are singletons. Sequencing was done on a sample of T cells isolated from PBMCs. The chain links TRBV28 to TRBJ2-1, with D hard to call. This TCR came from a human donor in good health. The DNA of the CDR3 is TGTGCCAGCAGTTTCTATGGTGAGCAGTTCTTC. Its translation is CASSFYGEQFF.